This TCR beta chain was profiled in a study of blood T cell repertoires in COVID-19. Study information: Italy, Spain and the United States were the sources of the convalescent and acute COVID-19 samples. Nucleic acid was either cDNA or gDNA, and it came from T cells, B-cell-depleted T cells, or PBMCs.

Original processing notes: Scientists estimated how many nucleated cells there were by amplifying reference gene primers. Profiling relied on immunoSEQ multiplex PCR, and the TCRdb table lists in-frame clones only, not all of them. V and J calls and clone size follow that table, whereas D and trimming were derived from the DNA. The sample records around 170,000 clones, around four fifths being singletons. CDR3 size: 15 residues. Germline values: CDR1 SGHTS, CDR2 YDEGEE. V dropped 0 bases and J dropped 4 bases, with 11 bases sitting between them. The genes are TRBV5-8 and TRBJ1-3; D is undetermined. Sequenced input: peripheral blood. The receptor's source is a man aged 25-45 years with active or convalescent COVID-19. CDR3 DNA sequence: TGTGCCAGCAGCTTGGGGGAGAAGCTAGGAAACACCATATATTTT. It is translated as CASSLGEKLGNTIYF.